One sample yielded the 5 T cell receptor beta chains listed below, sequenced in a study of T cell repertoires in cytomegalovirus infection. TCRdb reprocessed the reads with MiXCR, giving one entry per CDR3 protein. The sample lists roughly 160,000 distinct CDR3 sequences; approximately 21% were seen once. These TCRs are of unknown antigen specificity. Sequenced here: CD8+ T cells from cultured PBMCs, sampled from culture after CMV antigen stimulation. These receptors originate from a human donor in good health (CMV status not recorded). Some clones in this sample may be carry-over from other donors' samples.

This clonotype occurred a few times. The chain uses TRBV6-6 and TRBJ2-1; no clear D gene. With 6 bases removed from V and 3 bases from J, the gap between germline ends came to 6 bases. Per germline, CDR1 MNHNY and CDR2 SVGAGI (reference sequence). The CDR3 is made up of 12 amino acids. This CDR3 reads CASRGNYNEQFF. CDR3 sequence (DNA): TGTGCCAGCAGGGGGAACTACAATGAGCAGTTCTTC.

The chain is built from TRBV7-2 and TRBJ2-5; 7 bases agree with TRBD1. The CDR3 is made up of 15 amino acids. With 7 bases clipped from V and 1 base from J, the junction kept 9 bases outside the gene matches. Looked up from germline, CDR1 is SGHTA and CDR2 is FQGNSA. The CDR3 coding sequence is TGTGCCAGCAACATTCGACAGGGCCTCCAAGAGACCCAGTACTTC. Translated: CASNIRQGLQETQYF.

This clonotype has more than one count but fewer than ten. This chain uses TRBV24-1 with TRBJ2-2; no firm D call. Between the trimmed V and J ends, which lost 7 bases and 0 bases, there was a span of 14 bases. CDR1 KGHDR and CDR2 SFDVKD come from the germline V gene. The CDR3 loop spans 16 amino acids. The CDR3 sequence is CATSDPDSPNTGELFF. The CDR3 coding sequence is TGTGCCACCAGCGACCCAGACTCTCCGAACACCGGGGAGCTGTTTTTT.

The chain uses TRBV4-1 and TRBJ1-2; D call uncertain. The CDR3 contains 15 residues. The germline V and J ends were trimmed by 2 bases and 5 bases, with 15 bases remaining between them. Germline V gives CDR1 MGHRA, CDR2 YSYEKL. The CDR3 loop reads CASSQPGLDGYGYTF. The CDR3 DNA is TGCGCCAGCAGCCAACCGGGCCTAGATGGTTATGGCTACACCTTC.

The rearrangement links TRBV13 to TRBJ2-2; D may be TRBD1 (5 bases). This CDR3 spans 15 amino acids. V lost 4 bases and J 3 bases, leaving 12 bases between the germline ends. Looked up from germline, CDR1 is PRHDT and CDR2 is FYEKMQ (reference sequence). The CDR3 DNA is TGTGCCAGCAGCTCCGGACATCCTGACACCGGGGAGCTGTTTTTT. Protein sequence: CASSSGHPDTGELFF.